The rows below give T cell receptor beta chains drawn from one sample of a study of blood T cell repertoires in COVID-19. Method: immunoSEQ multiplex PCR; TCRdb's copy keeps in-frame clones and lacks some. The data show 280,000 or so clones, with around 90% seen just once and about 6.1% held by the top ten. Input material: PBMCs or T cells enriched from blood (not recorded which). All receptors derive from a woman in her 40s who had recovered from COVID-19. Each CDR3 is given with its conserved first and last residue. D genes are given only for firm matches. Size tells how often a clone was seen (once, few, many) or the class of an expanded clone, and some rows leave it out.

V gene	J gene	clone size	D gene	CDR3 DNA	CDR3 protein
TRBV7-2	TRBJ2-5	-	TRBD2	TGTGCCAGCAGCTCGGGACTAGCGGGAGGGGAGACCCAGTACTTC	CASSSGLAGGETQYF
TRBV28	TRBJ1-5	-	-	TGTGCCAGCACCGGAGGGTATGGGCGCAATCAGCCCCAGCATTTT	CASTGGYGRNQPQHF
TRBV2	TRBJ1-2	-	-	TGTGCCAGTTTACCGGGTCTAGCTAACTATGGCTACACCTTC	CASLPGLANYGYTF
TRBV2	TRBJ2-6	-	-	TGTGCCAGCAGTGAGTTGGACAGCCTCTCTGGGGCCAACGTCCTGACTTTC	CASSELDSLSGANVLTF
TRBV19	TRBJ2-1	-	TRBD2	TGTGCCAGTCTACAGCCGGGACTAGCGGGCTCAAATGAGCAGTTCTTC	CASLQPGLAGSNEQFF
TRBV19	TRBJ2-3	-	-	TGTGCCAGTAGATTAATCTCCGGTGGAGTCACAGATACGCAGTATTTT	CASRLISGGVTDTQYF
TRBV2	TRBJ2-1	-	TRBD2	TGTGCCAGCAGTTCCGAACCGGGACTAGCGTACTACAATGAGCAGTTCTTC	CASSSEPGLAYYNEQFF
TRBV12-3/TRBV12-4	TRBJ2-7	-	-	TGTGCCAGCAGTTACAGGGAACCCTACGAGCAGTACTTC	CASSYREPYEQYF
TRBV2	TRBJ2-5	-	TRBD2	TGTGCCAGTCAGGGACTAGCTTGGGAGACCCAGTACTTC	CASQGLAWETQYF
TRBV27	TRBJ1-2	-	TRBD1	TGTGCCAGCAGTACCCCGACAGGGGGCGCCTTCTATGGCTACACCTTC	CASSTPTGGAFYGYTF
TRBV10-3	TRBJ2-1	-	TRBD1	TGTGCCATCAGTGCCGGGACAGGGGGGGATGAGCAGTTCTTC	CAISAGTGGDEQFF
TRBV18	TRBJ1-1	-	-	TGTGCCAGCTCACCAAACGCGCTTCACACTGAAGCTTTCTTT	CASSPNALHTEAFF
TRBV15	TRBJ1-2	-	TRBD1	TGTGCCACCAGCAGCGTAGGGACAGGGGCTGGCTACACCTTC	CATSSVGTGAGYTF
TRBV4-3	TRBJ1-1	-	-	TGCGCCAGCAGCCAAGATCGGGGGGATGGCACTGAAGCTTTCTTT	CASSQDRGDGTEAFF
TRBV6-1	TRBJ1-5	-	-	TGTGCCAGCAGTGAAGTTGGGGGCAGAACTGTGCAGCCCCAGCATTTT	CASSEVGGRTVQPQHF
TRBV2	TRBJ2-7	few	TRBD2	TGTGCCAGCAAGGGACTAGCGCGGTACGAGCAGTACTTC	CASKGLARYEQYF
TRBV12-3/TRBV12-4	TRBJ2-1	many	-	TGTGCCAGCAGTCCAGGGCATGAGCAGTTCTTC	CASSPGHEQFF
TRBV13	TRBJ2-3	-	-	TGTGCCAGCAGCGCGACGGGAGCAGATACGCAGTATTTT	CASSATGADTQYF
TRBV28	TRBJ2-7	-	TRBD2	TGTGCCAGCAGTCTCCCTGTACTAGCGGACTCCTACGAGCAGTACTTC	CASSLPVLADSYEQYF
TRBV11-3	TRBJ2-1	-	-	TGTGCCAGCAGCTTAGGACAGTACAATGAGCAGTTCTTC	CASSLGQYNEQFF
TRBV7-3	TRBJ1-6	-	-	TGTGCCAGCAGCTTAGGGTTCACGGGTTCACCCCTCCACTTT	CASSLGFTGSPLHF
TRBV20-1	TRBJ2-2	-	TRBD2	TGCAGTGCTAGTCGGGGGGGCACCGGGGAGCTGTTTTTT	CSASRGGTGELFF
TRBV6-5	TRBJ2-5	-	TRBD2	TGTGCCAGCAGACGCGGCGAACTAGCGTCTGAGACCCAGTACTTC	CASRRGELASETQYF
TRBV3-1/TRBV3-2	TRBJ1-6	-	-	TGTGCCAGCAGCCAAGAAGGGGCTTCACCCCTCCACTTT	CASSQEGASPLHF
TRBV27	TRBJ2-7	-	TRBD2	TGTGCCAGCATGGGGGAGGGCGAATACGAGCAGTACTTC	CASMGEGEYEQYF
TRBV11-2	TRBJ2-7	-	TRBD1	TGTGCCAGCAGCAATGGACAGGGGAACCCTCACGAGCAGTACTTC	CASSNGQGNPHEQYF
TRBV30	TRBJ1-2	-	-	TGTGCCTGGAGTCGGGCGGGGAGCCCTTGGGGCTACACCTTC	CAWSRAGSPWGYTF
TRBV7-2	TRBJ1-5	-	-	TGTGCCAGCAGCTTAGAACCAGGGAAGAGTCAGCCCCAGCATTTT	CASSLEPGKSQPQHF
TRBV3-1/TRBV3-2	TRBJ2-1	-	TRBD2	TGTGCCAGCAGCCAAAACCGGACTAGCGGACCTAATGAGCAGTTCTTC	CASSQNRTSGPNEQFF
TRBV18	TRBJ1-3	-	-	TGTGCCAGCTCGGCGCCGGGATACACCATATATTTT	CASSAPGYTIYF
TRBV24-1	TRBJ2-3	-	-	TGTGCCACCAGTGATTTGCGGGGGATAGACACAGATACGCAGTATTTT	CATSDLRGIDTDTQYF
TRBV7-9	TRBJ1-2	once	-	TGTGCCAGCAGCCGGGACACCTATGGCTACACCTTC	CASSRDTYGYTF
TRBV9	TRBJ2-7	-	TRBD2	TGTGCCAGCAGCCCCCCCGGGCCGGGAGGCCTGTACTTC	CASSPPGPGGLYF
TRBV27	TRBJ2-7	-	-	TGTGCCAGCAAAGTACAGATTAGCTCCTACGAGCAGTACTTC	CASKVQISSYEQYF
TRBV5-1	TRBJ2-3	-	-	TGCGCCAGCAGCTTGTTGCAGGCAGGGGACACAGATACGCAGTATTTT	CASSLLQAGDTDTQYF
TRBV9	TRBJ2-2	-	-	TGTGCCAGCAGCAGGGTGGCGGGCAACACCGGGGAGCTGTTTTTT	CASSRVAGNTGELFF
TRBV12-3/TRBV12-4	TRBJ1-6	few	-	TGTGCCAGCAGTTACGGGAATTCACCCCTCCACTTT	CASSYGNSPLHF
TRBV7-9	TRBJ2-2	-	TRBD1	TGTGCCAGCAGCTTAGCCAGGACAGGTCCGCACACCGGGGAGCTGTTTTTT	CASSLARTGPHTGELFF
TRBV5-1	TRBJ2-1	once	TRBD1	TGCGCCAGCAGCGATGGGACAGGGGCGTACAATGAGCAGTTCTTC	CASSDGTGAYNEQFF
TRBV18	TRBJ2-1	-	TRBD2	TGTGCCAGCTCACCAGGTAGCGGGAGCTCCTACAATGAGCAGTTCTTC	CASSPGSGSSYNEQFF
TRBV7-2	TRBJ1-1	-	-	TGTGCCAGCAGCTTATTGGTCAGCACTGAAGCTTTCTTT	CASSLLVSTEAFF
TRBV28	TRBJ2-7	-	-	TGTGCCAGCAGTGGGACTCCCTACGAGCAGTACTTC	CASSGTPYEQYF
TRBV9	TRBJ1-4	few	-	TGTGCCAGCAGCGTCGGGGGGAGACAGTCTAATGAAAAACTGTTTTTT	CASSVGGRQSNEKLFF
TRBV30	TRBJ2-2	-	-	TGTGCCTGGTACACAGGGTTGGGGAACACCGGGGAGCTGTTTTTT	CAWYTGLGNTGELFF
TRBV5-1	TRBJ1-5	-	-	TGCGCCAGCAGCTTGGTAGCGGGGAATCAGCCCCAGCATTTT	CASSLVAGNQPQHF
TRBV28	TRBJ1-2	-	-	TGTGCCAGCAGTTGGACAGATTATGGCTACACCTTC	CASSWTDYGYTF
TRBV6-6	TRBJ2-3	-	TRBD2	TGTGCCAGCACCTCGAGCGGGAGGGCCGGGAGAGATACGCAGTATTTT	CASTSSGRAGRDTQYF
TRBV7-2	TRBJ2-7	-	TRBD2	TGTGCCAGCAGCCCAGGACTAGTGAACTACGAGCAGTACTTC	CASSPGLVNYEQYF
TRBV11-2	TRBJ2-5	once	-	TGTGCCAGCAGCTATAGCGTAAAAGAGACCCAGTACTTC	CASSYSVKETQYF
TRBV6-6	TRBJ2-2	-	-	TGTGCCAGCAGTCCCCTGGGTAGCGTATCCGTGAACACCGGGGAGCTGTTTTTT	CASSPLGSVSVNTGELFF
TRBV7-2	TRBJ2-5	-	TRBD2	TGTGCCAGCAGCTCTAGCGGGAGAGGAGAGACCCAGTACTTC	CASSSSGRGETQYF
TRBV28	TRBJ1-3	few	TRBD1	TGTGCCAGCAGGGCTCAGGGGGGAGCTGGAAACACCATATATTTT	CASRAQGGAGNTIYF
TRBV7-9	TRBJ2-7	-	TRBD1	TGTGCCAGCAGCCGACAGGGGGGCTACGAGCAGTACTTC	CASSRQGGYEQYF